The 28 T cell receptor beta chains given below trace back to one sample, sequenced in a study of cytomegalovirus exposure and HLA in healthy donors. Data came from immunoSEQ multiplex PCR; TCRdb stores just in-frame clones and leaves some out. The sample includes 250,000 to 300,000 clones, 80% to 90% of them seen just once. Sequencing was carried out using PBMCs. Every receptor here comes from a woman under 30 in good health and CMV-seronegative.

The V and J genes are TRBV6-1 and TRBJ1-5, with D possibly matching TRBD1 (5 bases). Germline V gives CDR1 MNHNS, CDR2 SASEGT. Trimming pared 5 bases from V and 4 bases from J, leaving 12 bases between. The CDR3 is 14 amino acids. In DNA, the CDR3 is TGTGCCAGCAGTTTCCCAGGGAATAATCAGCCCCAGCATTTT. This codes for CASSFPGNNQPQHF.

The V call is TRBV7-9, the J call TRBJ1-1; TRBD1 matches 9 bases. CDR1 and CDR2 (germline): SEHNR, FQNEAQ (reference sequence). The V segment lost 5 bases and the J segment 1 base; nucleotides outside the gene matches: 5. The CDR3 totals 15 residues. CDR3 loop: CASSQQGAKNTEAFF. The CDR3 region has the DNA TGTGCCAGCAGCCAACAGGGGGCCAAGAACACTGAAGCTTTCTTT.

The chain couples TRBV6-1 to TRBJ2-1; D possibly corresponds to TRBD1 (6 bases). Germline V gene sequence: CDR1 MNHNS, CDR2 SASEGT. V was cut by 4 bases and J by 5 bases, with 12 bases left in between. The length of the CDR3 is 14 residues. CDR3 coding DNA: TGTGCCAGCAGTGCTGGGGACAACAACAATGAGCAGTTCTTC. Protein: CASSAGDNNNEQFF.

The chain has TRBV4-1 and TRBJ1-2, with D perhaps matching TRBD1 (5 bases). The CDR3 extends over 14 amino acids. Trimming pared 4 bases from V and 3 bases from J, leaving 12 bases between. CDR1 and CDR2 (germline): MGHRA, YSYEKL. As DNA, the CDR3 is TGCGCCAGCAGCCCTTTCGGGGGGGACTATGGCTACACCTTC. Protein sequence: CASSPFGGDYGYTF.

The chain uses TRBV5-1 and TRBJ2-1; tentatively, D is TRBD1 (6 bases). V was clipped by 0 bases and J by 2 bases, with 12 bases between them. The CDR3 is 16 residues long. The germline V gene has CDR1 SGHRS and CDR2 YFSETQ. DNA for the CDR3: TGCGCCAGCAGCTTGGTAGGACAGTCGACCTACAATGAGCAGTTCTTC. This codes for CASSLVGQSTYNEQFF.

The chain links TRBV6-5 to TRBJ1-1; TRBD1 is a possible D gene (5 bases). This CDR3 is built from 14 residues. The germline V gene has CDR1 MNHEY and CDR2 SVGAGI. The ends were cut back, 11 bases at V and 3 bases at J, with 19 bases in the middle. CDR3 nucleotide sequence: TGTGCCTCTACCTGGTCGGGGGGTCACACTGAAGCTTTCTTT. This encodes CASTWSGGHTEAFF.

Comments on this clone: Other DNA sequences in this sample translate to the same CDR3. V usage is TRBV5-6 and J usage is TRBJ2-7; D is unresolved. Germline CDR1 SGHDT, CDR2 YYEEEE. With 4 bases removed from V and 1 base from J, the gap between germline ends came to 6 bases. This CDR3 has 12 amino acids. The CDR3 DNA reads as TGTGCCAGCAGCCCCGGGTCCTACGAGCAGTACTTC. Amino acids: CASSPGSYEQYF.

The rearrangement links TRBV2 to TRBJ1-5, with D hard to call. The CDR3 is made up of 13 amino acids. Trimming took 8 bases from V and 2 from J, leaving 10 bases between them. CDR1 and CDR2 (germline): SNHLY, FYNNEI. The CDR3 protein is CASLRGGNQPQHF. The DNA for the CDR3 is TGTGCCAGCCTTCGGGGTGGCAATCAGCCCCAGCATTTT.

This clone was counted a few times. The rearrangement links TRBV5-4 to TRBJ1-2; possible D gene TRBD1, 5 bases. This CDR3 is 14 amino acids long. From germline, CDR1 is SGHNT and CDR2 YYREEE (reference sequence). V shed 0 bases and J shed 3 bases, with 9 bases lying between them. CDR3 sequence (DNA): TGTGCCAGCAGCTTGGTCGGGGGTGACTATGGCTACACCTTC. Protein: CASSLVGGDYGYTF.

This sequence joins TRBV2 and TRBJ2-1; 7 bases match TRBD2. The CDR3 contains 13 residues. CDR1 is SNHLY and CDR2 is FYNNEI in the germline V gene. The trim removed 7 bases at V and 3 bases at J, leaving 3 bases unmatched. The CDR3 DNA reads as TGTGCCAGCATCCCTAGCGGCTACAATGAGCAGTTCTTC. Protein product: CASIPSGYNEQFF.

V usage is TRBV30 and J usage is TRBJ2-7; tentatively, D is TRBD2 (6 bases). V lost 1 base and J 9 bases, leaving 16 bases between the germline ends. Germline assignment: CDR1 GTSNPN and CDR2 SVGIG (reference sequence). The CDR3 length is 13 residues. The CDR3 loop is CAWSALGGNRQYF. For the CDR3, the DNA is TGTGCCTGGAGTGCTCTGGGCGGGAATCGGCAGTACTTC.

The chain combines TRBV7-2 with TRBJ2-7, with 11 positions matching TRBD2. Germline V gene lookup returns CDR1 SGHTA and CDR2 FQGNSA. The junction had 2 bases not matched to a gene; V was cut back by 1 base and J by 3 bases. The CDR3 length is 15 residues. The CDR3 sequence is CASSLVAGGVYEQYF. The CDR3 DNA reads TGTGCCAGCAGCTTAGTAGCGGGAGGGGTCTACGAGCAGTACTTC. The full variable domain, rest sourced from reference TRBV7-2 and TRBJ2-7, is GAGVSQSPSNKVTEKGKDVELRCDPISGHTALYWYRQSLGQGLEFLIYFQGNSAPDKSGLPSDRFSAERTGGSVSTLTIQRTQQEDSAVYLCASSLVAGGVYEQYFGPGTRLTVT.

The V gene is TRBV5-1, the J gene TRBJ2-3, with a weak D call TRBD2 (5 bases). CDR1 is SGHRS and CDR2 is YFSETQ in the germline V gene. V was trimmed by 0 bases and J by 4 bases, leaving 6 bases between them. CDR3 length: 13 amino acids. The CDR3 DNA reads as TGCGCCAGCAGCTTGGCGGGGTCAGATACGCAGTATTTT. It codes for CASSLAGSDTQYF.

A note on this clone: The sample carries other DNA sequences with the same CDR3. This chain joins TRBV30 and TRBJ1-2, with TRBD1 matching over 8 bases. The CDR3 consists of 13 residues. Looked up from germline, CDR1 is GTSNPN and CDR2 is SVGIG (reference sequence). V lost 4 bases, J lost 3 bases, and 4 bases stayed unmatched. CDR3 nucleotides: TGTGCCTGGACTCCAGGGGGCTACTATGGCTACACCTTC. Protein: CAWTPGGYYGYTF. The whole variable domain, remainder taken from reference TRBV30 and TRBJ1-2, is SQTIHQWPATLVQPVGSPLSLECTVEGTSNPNLYWYRQAAGRGLQLLFYSVGIGQISSEVPQNLSASRPQDRQFILSSKKLLLSDSGFYLCAWTPGGYYGYTFGSGTRLTVV.

V is TRBV4-3 and J is TRBJ1-4; TRBD1 agrees at 8 bases. Germline CDR1 LGHNA, CDR2 YSLEER. This CDR3 contains 15 residues. V lost 4 bases, J lost 3 bases, and 4 bases stayed unmatched. CDR3 amino acids: CASSLDRGANEKLFF. The CDR3 DNA sequence: TGCGCCAGCAGCCTCGACAGGGGAGCTAATGAAAAACTGTTTTTT.

V and J are TRBV7-2 and TRBJ1-2; a weak D match, TRBD1 (5 bases). The CDR3 is 14 amino acids. Germline-derived CDR1 and CDR2 are SGHTA and FQGNSA. The V end lost 5 bases, the J end lost 3 bases, and 13 bases lay between the germline ends. DNA of the CDR3: TGTGCCAGCAGCCCCGCCGGGGACTACTATGGCTACACCTTC. Translating gives CASSPAGDYYGYTF.

The gene calls are TRBV5-1 and TRBJ1-2, with 9 bases that match TRBD1. Trimming cost V 3 bases and J 5 bases; bases outside gene matches: 5. The length of the CDR3 is 14 residues. Germline-derived CDR1 and CDR2 are SGHRS and YFSETQ. The DNA for the CDR3 is TGCGCCAGCAGCTCCTCCGGGACAGGGTATGGCTACACCTTC. It specifies CASSSSGTGYGYTF.

CDR3 sequence (DNA): TGTGCCAGCAGCAAAATCAGCGGGGGGGCCGCAGATACGCAGTATTTT. Translated: CASSKISGGAADTQYF. The chain has TRBV7-2 and TRBJ2-3; 10 nucleotides align to TRBD2. The CDR3 extends over 16 amino acids. The V gene end was trimmed by 5 bases and the J gene end by 4 bases; junction bases not matched to a gene: 9. Germline V gene data show CDR1 as SGHTA and CDR2 as FQGNSA.

The genes are TRBV25-1 and TRBJ1-6, with D maybe TRBD1 (6 bases). Germline-derived CDR1 and CDR2 are MGHDK and SYGVNS. There are 17 residues in the CDR3. The V gene lost 3 bases and the J gene lost 2 bases, with 14 bases spanning the gap. CDR3 nucleotides: TGTGCCAGCAGTGACCACAGGGAGTGGACCTATAATTCACCCCTCCACTTT. Its translation is CASSDHREWTYNSPLHF.

CDR3 protein: CASSESIGGIEQYF. CDR3 in DNA: TGTGCCAGCAGTGAATCTATAGGGGGCATCGAGCAGTACTTC. V gene TRBV6-1 combines with J gene TRBJ2-7, with TRBD1 matching over 7 bases. Germline CDR1 is MNHNS and CDR2 is SASEGT. CDR3 length: 14 residues. With V trimmed by 2 bases and J by 6 bases, 7 bases remained unmatched.

Remarks on this clone: Other DNA sequences in this specimen translate into the identical CDR3. The chain employs TRBV13 and TRBJ2-7; TRBD2 aligns across 14 bases. V shed 5 bases and J 5 bases; nucleotides not matched to a gene: 2. Germline CDR1 PRHDT, CDR2 FYEKMQ (reference sequence). This CDR3 is 14 amino acids long. The CDR3 sequence: CASSPGLAGDEQYF. CDR3 sequence (DNA): TGTGCCAGCAGCCCGGGACTAGCGGGAGACGAGCAGTACTTC.

V is TRBV18 and J is TRBJ1-2; 8 nucleotides agree with TRBD1. Germline-derived CDR1 and CDR2 are KGHSH and LQKENI. Germline trimming cut 0 bases from V and 3 bases from J; bases unmatched to any gene: 9. This CDR3 comprises 17 residues. CDR3 in amino acids: CASSPPPDRAPYYGYTF. The CDR3 DNA follows: TGTGCCAGCTCACCACCTCCGGACAGGGCCCCTTACTATGGCTACACCTTC.

V and J are TRBV18 and TRBJ2-3; 7 nucleotides align to TRBD1. Germline CDR1 and CDR2: KGHSH and LQKENI. The CDR3 has 14 residues. V was clipped by 4 bases and J by 4 bases; unmatched bases: 5. The CDR3 protein is CASSLKTGSDTQYF. In DNA, the CDR3 is TGTGCCAGCTCACTAAAGACAGGGTCAGATACGCAGTATTTT.

The CDR3 DNA follows: TGTGCCAGTAGTACTCAGGGCAGGGGCAATCAGCCCCAGCATTTT. Residues: CASSTQGRGNQPQHF. V is TRBV19 and J is TRBJ1-5, with TRBD1 as a possible D gene (5 bases). V was pared by 4 bases and J by 2 bases, with 12 bases between. The CDR3 length is 15 residues. Germline V CDR1 and CDR2: LNHDA, SQIVND (reference sequence).

This chain links TRBV2 with TRBJ1-1; TRBD1 might be the D (5 bases). The length of the CDR3 is 14 residues. Germline CDR1 reads SNHLY; CDR2 reads FYNNEI. The ends were cut back, 6 bases at V and 6 bases at J, with 17 bases in the middle. In DNA form, the CDR3 reads TGTGCCAGCAGGGCCCCGAGGGGAGGCTCTGAAGCTTTCTTT. Translated, it gives CASRAPRGGSEAFF.

The V call is TRBV6-5, the J call TRBJ1-2, with 7 bases fitting TRBD1. Germline assignment: CDR1 MNHEY and CDR2 SVGAGI. With 0 bases clipped from V and 5 bases from J, the junction kept 6 bases outside the gene matches. The CDR3 consists of 15 residues. The CDR3 spells CASSYSSDREYGYTF. The CDR3 DNA reads as TGTGCCAGCAGTTACTCGTCCGACAGGGAGTATGGCTACACCTTC.

This chain connects TRBV7-9 to TRBJ2-7; D may be TRBD1 (6 bases). Germline V gives CDR1 SEHNR, CDR2 FQNEAQ (reference sequence). Trimming shortened V by 4 bases and J by 2 bases, and 12 bases separated the two germline ends. The CDR3 loop spans 14 amino acids. Written as DNA, the CDR3 is TGTGCCAGCAGCTATGGGACACTTCCCTACGAGCAGTACTTC. Its protein product is CASSYGTLPYEQYF.

This rearrangement joins TRBV7-6 to TRBJ2-7, with 8 bases fitting TRBD1. After removal of 3 bases from V and 1 base from J, the junction contained 5 bases not matched to a gene. CDR3 length: 15 amino acids. CDR1 and CDR2 from the germline V gene are SGHVS and FNYEAQ. This CDR3 reads CASSLRTGPSYEQYF. In DNA form, the CDR3 reads TGTGCCAGCAGCTTGCGGACAGGGCCGTCCTACGAGCAGTACTTC. The entire variable domain, with the rest obtained from reference TRBV7-6 and TRBJ2-7, is as follows: GAGVSQSPRYKVTKRGQDVALRCDPISGHVSLYWYRQALGQGPEFLTYFNYEAQQDKSGLPNDRFSAERPEGSISTLTIQRTEQRDSAMYRCASSLRTGPSYEQYFGPGTRLTVT.